These T cell receptor beta chains were read from a single sample in a study of T cells in Graves' hyperthyroidism and ophthalmopathy. TCRdb reanalysed the multiplex PCR reads using MiXCR and keeps one entry per CDR3 protein. The table has about 560,000 distinct CDR3 sequences, around 17% seen once. Material for sequencing was blood. The receptors were sampled from a woman under 30 with Graves' hyperthyroidism. CDR3s include the opening cysteine and the closing phenylalanine or tryptophan. D genes are given only for firm matches. Clone sizes are given selectively: once, few, many, or a class where the clone is expanded.

TRBD1	TRBV2	TRBJ2-7	many	TGTGCCAGCAGTGGCAGTACAGGGGTGGAGCAGTACTTC	CASSGSTGVEQYF
NA	TRBV28	TRBJ2-1	many	TGTGCCAGCAGCCCCCAGAATGAGCAGTTCTTC	CASSPQNEQFF
NA	TRBV6-1	TRBJ2-7	NA	TGTGCCAGCAGTGTACGGCAAAGCTACGAGCAGTACTTC	CASSVRQSYEQYF
NA	TRBV18	TRBJ1-3	many	TGTGCCAGCTCACCGGACACCTTGTCTGGAAACACCATATATTTT	CASSPDTLSGNTIYF
NA	TRBV20-1	TRBJ1-3	many	TGCAGTGCTGCCCCCCTTATGAGTCTCCTTTCTGGAAACACCATATATTTT	CSAAPLMSLLSGNTIYF
TRBD1	TRBV19	TRBJ1-2	few	TGTGCCAGTAGTAATGACAGGGGGGCTTATGGCTACACCTTC	CASSNDRGAYGYTF
NA	TRBV7-9	TRBJ2-2	NA	TGTGCCAGCAGCCCGCTGGGGCCCTCCACCGGGGAGCTGTTTTTT	CASSPLGPSTGELFF
NA	TRBV7-3	TRBJ1-3	NA	TGTGCCAGCAGCTTAGGCCCCCCCATCGCTGGAAACACCATATATTTT	CASSLGPPIAGNTIYF
TRBD1	TRBV7-9	TRBJ1-2	many	TGTGCCAGCAGCCCTCCGGGACAGGGGGCGAGGGGCTACACCTTC	CASSPPGQGARGYTF
TRBD1	TRBV19	TRBJ1-1	NA	TGTGCCAGTAGTGCCCGGGACAGGGTAGCAGCTTTCTTT	CASSARDRVAAFF
NA	TRBV20-1	TRBJ2-1	NA	TGCAGTGCCCCTTTTGGTTCTATCAAGGCCCAAGATGAGCAGTTCTTC	CSAPFGSIKAQDEQFF
NA	TRBV7-9	TRBJ2-7	many	TGTGCCAGCAGCTACAGAGAGCCCTACGAGCAGTACTTC	CASSYREPYEQYF
TRBD2	TRBV2	TRBJ2-2	few	TGTGCCAGCAGTGGAAGTAGCGGGAGGGCTCTCACCGGGGGGCTGTTTTTT	CASSGSSGRALTGGLFF
NA	TRBV10-2	TRBJ2-7	few	TGCGCCAGCAGGGCCGAGCAGTACTTC	CASRAEQYF
NA	TRBV7-6	TRBJ2-5	few	TGTGCCAGCAGCCCGACGGGCAACCTCCAAGAGACCCAGTACTTC	CASSPTGNLQETQYF
TRBD1	TRBV20-1	TRBJ1-5	many	TGCAGTGCCCTACTGGAGGCAGGGGGCAAGAGGGGCAATCAGCCCCAGCATTTT	CSALLEAGGKRGNQPQHF
NA	TRBV11-1	TRBJ1-2	NA	TGTGCCAGCAGCTTAGAAGGAGGCTATGGCTGCACCTTC	CASSLEGGYGCTF
TRBD2	TRBV20-1	TRBJ2-3	NA	TGCAGTGCTAGCTACCGACTAGCGGGAGGTTGGTCGGCAGATACGCAGTATTTT	CSASYRLAGGWSADTQYF
NA	TRBV7-9	TRBJ2-7	NA	TGTGCCAGCAGCTTAAGGCAGGGCCTCGAGCAGTACTTC	CASSLRQGLEQYF
TRBD2	TRBV7-2	TRBJ2-7	NA	TGTGCCAGCAGCTTGGAGGGAGGGCCGGGGGAGCAGTACTTC	CASSLEGGPGEQYF
TRBD1	TRBV28	TRBJ1-1	NA	TGTGCCAGCAGTGCTAGACAGGGGGCGTACACTGAAGCTTTCTTT	CASSARQGAYTEAFF
TRBD2	TRBV6-2/TRBV6-3	TRBJ2-7	NA	TGTGCCAGCAGCCATTCCCCTAGCGGGGGCCTGAGCTCCTACGAGCAGTACTTC	CASSHSPSGGLSSYEQYF
TRBD2	TRBV6-1	TRBJ2-7	few	TGTGCCAGCAAAGAAGGGCTAGCGGGAGGGCCGGGGTTCTACGAGCAGTACTTC	CASKEGLAGGPGFYEQYF
NA	TRBV3-1	TRBJ2-7	few	TGTGCCAGCAGTCGGGGCCCCGCCTACGAGCAGTACTTC	CASSRGPAYEQYF
TRBD1	TRBV5-1	TRBJ2-7	few	TGCGCCAGCAGCTACAGGGGCCCAAGCTCCTACGAGCAGTACTTC	CASSYRGPSSYEQYF
TRBD1	TRBV6-5	TRBJ2-2	NA	TGTGCCAGCAGTTACTCACAGGGGGCGGGGGGGGAGCTGTTTTTT	CASSYSQGAGGELFF
TRBD1	TRBV2	TRBJ2-3	many	TGTGCCAACAACAGGGGCTACGGCACAGATACGCAGTATTTT	CANNRGYGTDTQYF